This T cell receptor beta chain comes out of a study of cytomegalovirus exposure and HLA in healthy donors. Study-level findings and limits: With DRB1 most and HLA-C fewest, TCR association rates differed between HLA loci in a later analysis. Later work associated 17,000 or so TCR beta sequences with HLA alleles at 0.05 false discovery rate. In a later analysis, productive TCRs from donors in an Asian-associated ancestry cluster reportedly carried fewer N-insertions than the cohort mean.

V shed 2 bases and J shed 8 bases, with 12 bases lying between them. This CDR3 spans 13 amino acids. Germline CDR1 is LGHNA and CDR2 is YSLEER. PCR involved 60 Vbeta and 13 Jbeta primers. Only in-frame clones appear in the TCRdb table, and some are missing; sequencing was by immunoSEQ multiplex PCR. The sample yields fewer than 90,000 clones, 75% to 80% seen once. A remark on this clone: What it recognizes is unknown.

The TCR was taken from a female donor in good health and CMV-seronegative. The rearrangement links TRBV4-3 to TRBJ1-1; D possibly corresponds to TRBD1 (6 bases). The sequenced material came from PBMCs. The CDR3 sequence is CASSQLQGEEAFF. The CDR3 nucleotides are TGCGCCAGCAGCCAATTACAGGGTGAAGAAGCTTTCTTT.